This entry lists 25 T cell receptor beta chains sequenced from one sample in a study of blood T cells in healthy people across ages. A second PCR, run for 7 to 11 cycles, used a sample-barcoded 5' primer plus a J-beta primer mix. TCRdb fed the 5' RACE reads into MiXCR, producing one record per CDR3 protein. The sample gives under 2,000,000 distinct CDR3 sequences, roughly 50% of which show up once; around 2.1% is in the top ten. The sample taken for sequencing was blood. The source of these receptors is a woman in her 40s in good health.

The sample holds a few counts of this clonotype. This chain connects TRBV6-6 to TRBJ1-2; D is possibly TRBD1 (5 bases). The CDR3 covers 14 residues. The germline gives CDR1 MNHNY, CDR2 SVGAGI (reference sequence). The ends were cut back, 6 bases at V and 4 bases at J, with 15 bases in the middle. The chain's CDR3 is CASSLRDDFYGYTF. The CDR3 DNA reads as TGTGCCAGCAGCCTCCGGGACGATTTCTATGGCTACACCTTC.

The chain uses TRBV27 and TRBJ2-7; 8 positions agree with TRBD1. The CDR3 loop spans 16 amino acids. The V gene's germline CDR1 is MNHEY and CDR2 SMNVEV (reference sequence). With 1 base clipped from V and 1 base from J, the junction kept 6 bases outside the gene matches. CDR3 residues: CASSLYPTGESYEQYF. In DNA, the CDR3 is TGTGCCAGCAGTTTATACCCGACAGGGGAATCCTACGAGCAGTACTTC.

There are a few counts of this clonotype. The chain uses TRBV15 and TRBJ2-6, with no clear D. V dropped 1 base and J dropped 0 bases, with 7 bases sitting between them. The germline CDR1 and CDR2 sequences are LNHNV and YYDKDF (reference sequence). The CDR3 length is 16 residues. The CDR3 DNA is TGTGCCACCAGCAGAGTTGGGGTCTCTGGGGCCAACGTCCTGACTTTC. Its translation: CATSRVGVSGANVLTF.

The V and J genes are TRBV21-1 and TRBJ1-5; the table names TRBD1, a call not compared with the DNA. TRBV21-1 is marked as a pseudogene. This CDR3 contains 16 residues. The CDR3 DNA reads TGTGCCAGCAGCAAAATTCGCGGACAGGGGGAGCAGCCCCAGCATTTT. It yields the protein CASSKIRGQGEQPQHF.

J is TRBJ2-1 and V is TRBV3-1, with D perhaps TRBD1 or TRBD2 (5 bases each). The CDR3 length is 15 residues. Looked up from germline, CDR1 is LGHDT and CDR2 is YNNKEL (reference sequence). V lost 1 base and J lost 9, with 16 bases in between. CDR3 nucleotides: TGTGCCAGCAGCCAAGGAGTGAACGGGGCCCGTGAGCAGTTCTTC. It yields the protein CASSQGVNGAREQFF.

This clonotype came up once. The chain combines TRBV27 with TRBJ2-7, with 11 bases aligning to TRBD1. Trimming removed 6 bases from V and 0 bases from J; junction bases left unmatched: 10. The germline CDR1 and CDR2 sequences are MNHEY and SMNVEV (reference sequence). This CDR3 comprises 17 residues. The CDR3 DNA follows: TGTGCCAGCAGATTACCGGGACAGGGGGTAATCTCCTACGAGCAGTACTTC. Its translation: CASRLPGQGVISYEQYF.

This chain uses TRBV24-1 with TRBJ2-3; perhaps TRBD2 as D (5 bases). Trimming cost V 4 bases and J 0 bases, with 10 bases left between them. The germline V gene encodes CDR1 KGHDR and CDR2 SFDVKD. This CDR3 is 15 amino acids long. The DNA of the CDR3 is TGTGCCACCAGTGAGCGGGTCGGGAGCACAGATACGCAGTATTTT. Translating it yields CATSERVGSTDTQYF.

This clonotype was picked up a small number of times. The V call is TRBV19, the J call TRBJ1-2; D may be TRBD1 (5 bases). Germline CDR1 and CDR2: LNHDA and SQIVND (reference sequence). Trimming stripped 8 bases from V and 6 bases from J, with 10 bases between. The length of the CDR3 is 11 residues. The CDR3 nucleotides are TGTGCCAGTGGAGTGACAGATGGCTACACCTTC. Protein: CASGVTDGYTF.

This clonotype was detected only a few times. The rearrangement joins TRBV12-3 or TRBV12-4 to TRBJ1-4; 8 nucleotides align to TRBD1. The trim removed 6 bases at V and 5 bases at J, leaving 5 bases unmatched. CDR3 length: 14 amino acids. CDR3 sequence reads: CASRFTGGNEKLFF. The DNA for the CDR3 is TGTGCCAGCAGATTTACAGGGGGGAATGAAAAACTGTTTTTT.

The count of this clonotype is one. The V gene is TRBV6-6, the J gene TRBJ2-1; possibly TRBD2 for D (6 bases). The CDR3 loop spans 12 amino acids. The V gene's germline CDR1 is MNHNY and CDR2 SVGAGI (reference sequence). V was cut by 6 bases and J by 12 bases, with 15 bases left in between. Here the CDR3 DNA reads TGTGCCAGCAGGTCACCGACTAGTCGGCAGTTCTTC. Translated, it gives CASRSPTSRQFF.

V usage is TRBV20-1 and J usage is TRBJ1-2; possible D gene TRBD1, 6 bases. Germline CDR1 is DFQATT and CDR2 is SNEGSKA (reference sequence). With 8 bases removed from V and 6 bases from J, the gap between germline ends came to 16 bases. CDR3 length equals 12 residues. DNA of the CDR3: TGCAGTACAAGGGGGGGTTACGATGGCTACACCTTC. Its translation is CSTRGGYDGYTF.

V is TRBV28 and J is TRBJ2-7, with 10 bases aligning to TRBD2. The V gene end was trimmed by 6 bases and the J gene end by 3 bases; junction bases not matched to a gene: 8. Germline V lookup: CDR1 MDHEN, CDR2 SYDVKM. CDR3 length equals 15 residues. The CDR3 loop is CASSLIAGGFYEQYF. The CDR3 DNA follows: TGTGCCAGCAGCCTCATAGCGGGGGGTTTCTACGAGCAGTACTTC.

The rearrangement uses TRBV27 and TRBJ1-6; 8 bases map to TRBD1. Per the germline V gene, CDR1 is MNHEY and CDR2 is SMNVEV (reference sequence). The CDR3 consists of 15 residues. Trimming took 3 bases from V and 10 from J; bases not matched to a gene: 8. The CDR3 reads CASSFRTGRSSPLHF. The CDR3 DNA sequence: TGTGCCAGCAGTTTCCGGACAGGGAGGAGCTCACCCCTCCACTTT.

This clonotype was counted once. As DNA, the CDR3 is TGTGCCAGCAGCCCCGCTTCGGTGAGAACCTCCTACGAGCAGTACTTC. It specifies CASSPASVRTSYEQYF. The chain joins TRBV28 to TRBJ2-7; unclear D gene. This CDR3 comprises 16 residues. V was shortened by 6 bases and J by 0 bases, with 18 bases between the two germline ends. CDR1 is MDHEN, CDR2 SYDVKM, per germline.

This clonotype was counted only a few times. This chain uses TRBV5-1 with TRBJ2-1, with 9 bases identical to TRBD1. Germline V gives CDR1 SGHRS, CDR2 YFSETQ. This CDR3 comprises 18 residues. After removal of 4 bases from V and 1 base from J, the junction contained 12 bases not matched to a gene. CDR3 sequence: CASSGLPGTGTSYNEQFF. The CDR3 DNA follows: TGCGCCAGCAGCGGCTTGCCCGGGACAGGGACTTCCTACAATGAGCAGTTCTTC.

As for this clonotype: The junction departs from the called germline gene at one end, perhaps through a read error. The V call is TRBV6-2 or TRBV6-3, the J call TRBJ2-7; D remains ambiguous. CDR3 length equals 14 residues. Per the germline V gene, CDR1 is MNHEY and CDR2 is SVGEGT. The CDR3 nucleotides are TGTGCCAGTAGTTATGTCGTACAGTCCTACGAGCAGTACTTC. As protein: CASSYVVQSYEQYF.

V gene TRBV28 combines with J gene TRBJ1-2; D gene ambiguous. CDR1 is MDHEN and CDR2 is SYDVKM in the germline V gene. The CDR3 has 13 amino acids. Between the trimmed V and J ends, which lost 2 bases and 8 bases, there was a span of 12 bases. The CDR3 DNA sequence: TGTGCCAGCAGTTTACCCGACATGGGAGGCTACACCTTC. Its translation: CASSLPDMGGYTF.

This clonotype came up a few times. The chain couples TRBV20-1 to TRBJ2-4, with TRBD1 matching 8 bases. The junction had 9 bases not matched to a gene; V was cut back by 2 bases and J by 12 bases. Germline-derived CDR1 and CDR2 are DFQATT and SNEGSKA (reference sequence). The CDR3 length is 13 residues. Written as DNA, the CDR3 is TGCAGTGCTAGATGGCAGGGGGCCCTAAGTCAGTACTTC. Its translation is CSARWQGALSQYF.

The chain recombines TRBV12-3 or TRBV12-4 with TRBJ1-2; tentative D call: TRBD1 (6 bases). CDR3 length equals 16 residues. V was trimmed by 7 bases and J by 5 bases, leaving 23 bases between them. The DNA of the CDR3 is TGTGCCAGCACCAATATAAGGCAGGGGATTACGTATGGCTACACCTTC. Translating it yields CASTNIRQGITYGYTF.

This chain uses TRBV6-5 with TRBJ1-1, with D possibly matching TRBD1 (6 bases). Germline values: CDR1 MNHEY, CDR2 SVGAGI. Trimming stripped 8 bases from V and 2 bases from J, with 15 bases between. The CDR3 length is 14 residues. CDR3 residues: CASRRGRVNTEAFF. The CDR3 nucleotides read TGTGCCAGCCGAAGGGGGAGGGTAAACACTGAAGCTTTCTTT.

The genes are TRBV6-6 and TRBJ1-1; the D gene is possibly TRBD1 (5 bases). Germline V gene sequence: CDR1 MNHNY, CDR2 SVGAGI (reference sequence). The CDR3 length is 14 residues. V shed 5 bases and J shed 4 bases, with 14 bases lying between them. The CDR3 sequence: CASSQPGRGTEAFF. In DNA, the CDR3 is TGTGCCAGCAGTCAACCAGGGCGGGGCACTGAAGCTTTCTTT.

In its sample, this clonotype was seen a few times. J is TRBJ2-5 and V is TRBV7-9, with TRBD2 matching over 11 bases. CDR3 size: 15 residues. Germline V gene sequence: CDR1 SEHNR, CDR2 FQNEAQ (reference sequence). J was trimmed by 9 bases and V by 5 bases; bases with no gene match: 11. The CDR3 loop reads CASSRALAGVRPQYF. The CDR3 DNA reads as TGTGCCAGCAGCCGTGCACTAGCGGGGGTGCGTCCCCAGTACTTC.

The V gene is TRBV10-3, the J gene TRBJ2-7, with TRBD2 matching over 10 bases. J was trimmed by 0 bases and V by 5 bases; bases with no gene match: 4. The CDR3 spans 15 residues. Germline values: CDR1 ENHRY, CDR2 SYGVKD. The CDR3 protein is CAISSSGGASYEQYF. In DNA form, the CDR3 reads TGTGCCATCAGTTCAAGCGGGGGGGCCTCCTACGAGCAGTACTTC.

The chain has TRBV25-1 and TRBJ2-1, with a tentative D call TRBD1 (6 bases). Germline loops: CDR1 MGHDK, CDR2 SYGVNS. The CDR3 spans 16 residues. Between the trimmed V and J ends, which lost 1 base and 6 bases, there was a span of 16 bases. CDR3 loop: CASSELRDTRFNEQFF. Written as DNA, the CDR3 is TGTGCCAGCAGTGAATTAAGGGACACCCGATTCAATGAGCAGTTCTTC.

This clonotype was seen a handful of times. The V gene is TRBV5-6, the J gene TRBJ2-1; 15 nucleotides align to TRBD2. V gave up 4 bases and J gave up 0 bases; unmatched junction bases: 17. Germline assignment: CDR1 SGHDT and CDR2 YYEEEE. The CDR3 extends over 22 amino acids. The CDR3 here is CASSPGGTSGGSHLSSYNEQFF. The DNA of the CDR3 is TGTGCCAGCAGCCCTGGGGGGACTAGCGGGGGGTCACACCTTAGCTCCTACAATGAGCAGTTCTTC.